A selection of T cell receptor beta chains follows, all from one sample in a study of T cells in Graves' hyperthyroidism and ophthalmopathy. In TCRdb, the multiplex PCR reads were re-called with MiXCR into one record per CDR3 protein. The data show under 400,000 distinct CDR3 sequences, with about 12% seen just once and around a tenth held by the top ten. Material for sequencing was blood. Receptors were obtained from a woman aged 18-30 years with Graves' hyperthyroidism. The CDR3 runs from the conserved cysteine through the conserved F or W. D genes are given only for firm matches. The size of a clone is reported for some rows only, either as once, few or many, or as a class for expanded clones.

CDR3 protein,CDR3 DNA,V gene,clone size,J gene,D gene
CSALPSYNSPLHF,TGCAGTGCCCTACCCTCCTATAATTCACCCCTCCACTTT,TRBV20-1,few,TRBJ1-6,-
CASSIRQDSNQPQHF,TGTGCCAGCAGCATCCGACAGGATAGCAATCAGCCCCAGCATTTT,TRBV6-1,many,TRBJ1-5,-
CASSPGSGRATGELFF,TGTGCCAGCAGTCCCGGATCCGGGCGGGCCACCGGGGAGCTGTTTTTT,TRBV3-1,many,TRBJ2-2,-
CASSHGTDQGGTEAFF,TGTGCCAGCAGTCACGGGACGGATCAAGGCGGCACTGAAGCTTTCTTT,TRBV6-1,many,TRBJ1-1,-
CASSYSWQSYEQYF,TGTGCCAGCAGTTACTCGTGGCAGTCCTACGAGCAGTACTTC,TRBV6-5,many,TRBJ2-7,-
CASSQGQVSQPQHF,TGTGCCAGCAGCCAAGGGCAGGTGAGTCAGCCCCAGCATTTT,TRBV3-1,many,TRBJ1-5,-
CASSTTGTGFYEQYF,TGTGCCAGCAGCACCACCGGGACAGGGTTCTACGAGCAGTACTTC,TRBV28,few,TRBJ2-7,TRBD1
CSARTAGGRDNEQFF,TGCAGTGCTAGAACCGCAGGGGGCAGGGACAATGAGCAGTTCTTC,TRBV20-1,many,TRBJ2-1,TRBD1
CASTMNLDTGRGNSPLHF,TGTGCCAGCACCATGAATCTCGATACAGGGCGGGGGAATTCACCCCTCCACTTT,TRBV6-1,few,TRBJ1-6,-
CASTEPPGPGLGEQYF,TGTGCCAGCACCGAACCTCCGGGACCGGGTTTGGGCGAGCAGTACTTC,TRBV28,few,TRBJ2-7,-
CASSSVEGQFF,TGTGCCAGCAGTTCGGTGGAGGGGCAGTTCTTC,TRBV28,many,TRBJ2-1,-
CAWSASTLGGYTF,TGTGCCTGGAGCGCCTCCACTCTGGGTGGCTACACCTTC,TRBV30,-,TRBJ1-2,-
CASSFPYWEQFF,TGTGCCAGCAGCTTCCCTTACTGGGAGCAGTTCTTC,TRBV11-2,many,TRBJ2-1,-
CASSLGLRASRGYTF,TGTGCCAGCAGCTTAGGCCTCAGGGCGAGTCGGGGCTACACCTTC,TRBV12-3/TRBV12-4,many,TRBJ1-2,-
CASSQTEGYNEQFF,TGTGCCAGCAGCCAAACGGAGGGCTACAATGAGCAGTTCTTC,TRBV3-1,many,TRBJ2-1,-
CASSPRPGTGTGEIGELFF,TGTGCCAGCAGCCCTCGTCCCGGGACAGGGACGGGCGAGATCGGGGAGCTGTTTTTT,TRBV14,many,TRBJ2-2,TRBD1
CSAKTSGTNTGELFF,TGCAGCGCGAAGACTAGCGGAACGAACACCGGGGAGCTGTTTTTT,TRBV29-1,many,TRBJ2-2,TRBD2
CASSLIGAEQYF,TGCGCCAGCAGCTTGATTGGGGCCGAGCAGTACTTC,TRBV5-1,many,TRBJ2-7,-
CASSPRDLSTEAFF,TGTGCCAGCTCCCCCAGGGATCTGAGCACTGAAGCTTTCTTT,TRBV18,many,TRBJ1-1,-
CASSLVEDTDTQYF,TGTGCCAGCAGCTTGGTTGAAGACACAGATACGCAGTATTTT,TRBV5-4,-,TRBJ2-3,-
CATSDAGTAFNQPQHF,TGTGCCACCAGTGACGCCGGGACAGCCTTCAATCAGCCCCAGCATTTT,TRBV24-1,many,TRBJ1-5,TRBD1
CASSIARTGTYNEQFF,TGTGCCAGCAGCATCGCCCGGACAGGGACCTACAATGAGCAGTTCTTC,TRBV7-2,few,TRBJ2-1,TRBD1
CASSLRTYPYEQYF,TGTGCCAGCAGTTTGAGAACCTACCCCTACGAGCAGTACTTC,TRBV28,few,TRBJ2-7,-
CASTGQGWETQYF,TGTGCCAGCACAGGACAGGGTTGGGAGACCCAGTACTTC,TRBV7-2,many,TRBJ2-5,TRBD1
CASSQRGRGTDTQYF,TGTGCCAGCAGCCAAAGGGGACGCGGGACAGATACGCAGTATTTT,TRBV4-2,few,TRBJ2-3,-
CASRAAQGYQETQYF,TGTGCCAGCAGGGCCGCCCAGGGTTACCAAGAGACCCAGTACTTC,TRBV6-1,few,TRBJ2-5,-
CASNQQAPISGELFF,TGTGCCAGCAACCAACAGGCTCCAATATCCGGGGAGCTGTTTTTT,TRBV7-9,few,TRBJ2-2,-
CASSSFDRALPQHF,TGTGCCAGCTCCTCGTTCGACAGGGCCTTGCCCCAGCATTTT,TRBV18,many,TRBJ1-5,TRBD1
CASQRSGVGDEQFF,TGTGCCAGTCAACGTAGCGGGGTGGGCGATGAGCAGTTCTTC,TRBV2,many,TRBJ2-1,TRBD2
CASSQGAGQYNEQFF,TGCGCCAGCAGCCAAGGAGCGGGTCAATACAATGAGCAGTTCTTC,TRBV4-3,-,TRBJ2-1,-
CASSETGWGTNEKLFF,TGTGCCAGCAGCGAGACAGGTTGGGGAACTAATGAAAAACTGTTTTTT,TRBV9,-,TRBJ1-4,-
CARGGDDPNYGYTF,TGTGCCAGAGGGGGAGACGACCCTAACTATGGCTACACCTTC,TRBV2,-,TRBJ1-2,-
CASSPAVYSNQPQHF,TGTGCCAGCAGCCCGGCTGTATATAGCAATCAGCCCCAGCATTTT,TRBV7-2,many,TRBJ1-5,-
CASSLGQGALLYEQYF,TGCGCCAGCAGCTTAGGACAGGGGGCTCTTCTGTACGAGCAGTACTTC,TRBV5-1,many,TRBJ2-7,TRBD1